This T cell receptor beta chain originates from a study of CD8 T cells in ankylosing spondylitis. This CDR3 has 16 residues. Germline V lookup: CDR1 SGHRS, CDR2 YFSETQ. V lost 4 bases and J lost 2, with 17 bases in between. TCRdb recomputed calls from the 5' RACE reads with MiXCR, one row per CDR3 protein. The repertoire has about 220,000 distinct CDR3 sequences, roughly 10% of them found once; the top ten carry about 19%. This clonotype appeared many times. Sequencing used blood, either unsorted or a sorted T cell fraction (not recorded which). J is TRBJ2-3 and V is TRBV5-1; perhaps TRBD2 as D (6 bases). This TCR was sampled from a male donor with ankylosing spondylitis or in good health (not recorded which). In DNA form, the CDR3 reads TGCGCCAGCAGCCGATTGGGTCCGGACTACACAGATACGCAGTATTTT. Protein: CASSRLGPDYTDTQYF.